Below, 21 T cell receptor beta chains from the same sample are listed, as sequenced in a study of shared clonotypes between healthy human individuals. Data came from immunoSEQ multiplex PCR; TCRdb stores just in-frame clones and leaves some out. This table holds about 490,000 clones, roughly 80% found once. The sequencing sample was made of PBMCs. Source of these receptors: a woman between 35 and 50 years old in good health. Some clones in this sample may be carry-over from other donors' samples.

The V call is TRBV28, the J call TRBJ2-3; either TRBD1 or TRBD2 may fit D (5 bases each). Trimming removed 6 bases at V and 7 bases at J, with 20 bases between. The germline V gene has CDR1 MDHEN and CDR2 SYDVKM. CDR3 length equals 15 residues. The CDR3 nucleotides read TGTGCCAGCAGCCGCGCAGGGTCCCCCGGGAATACGCAGTATTTT. This sequence encodes CASSRAGSPGNTQYF. Drawing the rest from reference TRBV28 and TRBJ2-3, the complete variable domain is DVKVTQSSRYLVKRTGEKVFLECVQDMDHENMFWYRQDPGLGLRLIYFSYDVKMKEKGDIPEGYSVSREKKERFSLILESASTNQTSMYLCASSRAGSPGNTQYFGPGTRLTVL.

As concerns this clone: With only one base between it and a far larger clone, this is likely a read error. The chain links TRBV7-2 to TRBJ1-1; D is possibly TRBD1 (6 bases). CDR3 length equals 13 residues. CDR1 is SGHTA, CDR2 FQGNSA, per germline. Written as DNA, the CDR3 is TGTGCCAGCATATGGACAGCGAACACTGAAGCTCTCTTT. Amino acid sequence: CASIWTANTEALF. The complete variable domain, with remaining parts taken from reference TRBV7-2 and TRBJ1-1, reads GAGVSQSPSNKVTEKGKDVELRCDPISGHTALYWYRQSLGQGLEFLIYFQGNSAPDKSGLPSDRFSAERTGGSVSTLTIQRTQQEDSAVYLCASIWTANTEALFGQGTRLTVV.

The chain carries TRBV7-9 and TRBJ2-1; no clear D gene. The CDR3 is made up of 12 amino acids. V was pared by 5 bases and J by 3 bases, with 5 bases between. Looked up from germline, CDR1 is SEHNR and CDR2 is FQNEAQ (reference sequence). DNA for the CDR3: TGTGCCAGCAGCCCTGACTACAATGAGCAGTTCTTC. Protein sequence: CASSPDYNEQFF.

The chain combines TRBV28 with TRBJ1-5; the match to TRBD1 covers 7 bases. This CDR3 is built from 14 residues. V was pared by 6 bases and J by 6 bases, with 8 bases of the junction left unmatched. CDR1 and CDR2 from the germline V gene are MDHEN and SYDVKM. The CDR3 protein is CASSPYRGGQPQHF. The CDR3 nucleotides read TGTGCCAGCAGCCCTTACAGGGGCGGTCAGCCCCAGCATTTT.

This clone was seen more than once but under ten times. J is TRBJ2-1 and V is TRBV15, with 8 bases identical to TRBD2. After removal of 3 bases from V and 2 bases from J, the junction contained 6 bases not matched to a gene. CDR3 length equals 16 residues. Germline lookup yields CDR1 LNHNV and CDR2 YYDKDF (reference sequence). CDR3 in amino acids: CATSRGTSGPYNEQFF. The CDR3 region has the DNA TGTGCCACCAGCAGGGGAACTAGCGGCCCCTACAATGAGCAGTTCTTC.

This rearrangement joins TRBV18 to TRBJ2-7, with 7 bases aligning to TRBD1. Trimming took 6 bases from V and 7 from J; bases not matched to a gene: 18. Germline V CDR1 and CDR2: KGHSH, LQKENI. CDR3 length: 16 amino acids. The CDR3 bases are TGTGCCAGCTCCTCTATAGGGGGACAGTTACTCCTAGAGCAGTACTTC. It codes for CASSSIGGQLLLEQYF.

The chain combines TRBV7-8 with TRBJ1-4; TRBD1 aligns across 10 bases. The CDR3 runs 17 residues. The germline gives CDR1 SGHVS, CDR2 FQNEAQ. V was clipped by 5 bases and J by 8 bases; unmatched bases: 14. CDR3 sequence reads: CASSLTRSGTGEEKLFF. In DNA form, the CDR3 reads TGTGCCAGCAGCCTAACCCGTTCCGGGACAGGGGAAGAAAAACTGTTTTTT.

J is TRBJ1-2 and V is TRBV9; a possible D gene is TRBD1 (6 bases). CDR3 size: 15 residues. The V and J ends lost 0 bases and 4 bases respectively, with 13 bases between them. Germline V gene lookup returns CDR1 SGDLS and CDR2 YYNGEE. The CDR3 DNA reads TGTGCCAGCAGCGTAGATACAGGGAGGGGCTATGGCTACACCTTC. Its translation: CASSVDTGRGYGYTF.

With respect to this clone: This likely stems from a read error, as it lies one base from a far larger clone. This chain links TRBV15 with TRBJ2-5; tentatively, D is TRBD2 (6 bases). The CDR3 is made up of 15 amino acids. CDR1 and CDR2 from the germline V gene are LNHNV and YYDKDF (reference sequence). The CDR3 loop is CATSRALAPQGTQYF. The CDR3 region has the DNA TGTGCCACCAGCAGAGCTCTAGCGCCCCAAGGGACCCAGTACTTC.

This chain uses TRBV7-2 with TRBJ2-7, with D tentatively TRBD1 (7 bases). Germline assignment: CDR1 SGHTA and CDR2 FQGNSA. This CDR3 comprises 15 residues. V was cut by 3 bases and J by 0 bases, with 12 bases left in between. This CDR3 reads CASSLAGTASYEQYF. CDR3 DNA sequence: TGTGCCAGCAGCTTGGCGGGGACAGCCTCCTACGAGCAGTACTTC. Together with reference TRBV7-2 and TRBJ2-7, the CDR3 gives the full variable domain: GAGVSQSPSNKVTEKGKDVELRCDPISGHTALYWYRQSLGQGLEFLIYFQGNSAPDKSGLPSDRFSAERTGGSVSTLTIQRTQQEDSAVYLCASSLAGTASYEQYFGPGTRLTVT.

The chain joins TRBV6-6 to TRBJ2-1; 11 positions match TRBD2. The CDR3 spans 14 residues. Germline CDR1 MNHNY, CDR2 SVGAGI (reference sequence). Unmatched junction bases numbered 4, after V lost 5 bases and J lost 7 bases. The CDR3 loop is CASSLAGGINEQFF. For the CDR3, the DNA is TGTGCCAGCAGTCTAGCGGGAGGTATAAATGAGCAGTTCTTC.

The V gene is TRBV28, the J gene TRBJ2-5; 10 bases are shared with TRBD2. With 6 bases clipped from V and 1 base from J, the junction kept 2 bases outside the gene matches. In germline, CDR1 is MDHEN, CDR2 SYDVKM. This CDR3 has 14 amino acids. The CDR3 sequence is CASRLAGVQETQYF. CDR3 bases: TGTGCCAGCAGGCTAGCGGGAGTCCAAGAGACCCAGTACTTC.

The CDR3 loop reads CAWKRNRGRSGANVLTF. CDR3 nucleotide sequence: TGTGCCTGGAAGAGGAATCGGGGACGCTCTGGGGCCAACGTCCTGACTTTC. The J gene is TRBJ2-6, the V gene TRBV30; D tentatively fits TRBD1 or TRBD2 (5 bases each). The V end was cut by 4 bases, the J end by 0 bases, with 16 bases between. This CDR3 has 17 residues. The germline V gene has CDR1 GTSNPN and CDR2 SVGIG (reference sequence).

The gene calls are TRBV10-2 and TRBJ2-1; D may be TRBD2 (5 bases). V lost 6 bases and J 9 bases, leaving 9 bases between the germline ends. Germline V gene sequence: CDR1 WSHSY, CDR2 SAAADI. CDR3 length: 11 amino acids. This CDR3 reads CASRKGVEQFF. CDR3 DNA: TGCGCCAGCAGAAAGGGAGTTGAGCAGTTCTTC.

This sequence joins TRBV6-6 and TRBJ2-2; tentatively, D is TRBD1 or TRBD2 (5 bases each). V shed 8 bases and J shed 4 bases, with 11 bases lying between them. The CDR3 extends over 13 amino acids. CDR1 is MNHNY, CDR2 SVGAGI, per germline (reference sequence). DNA of the CDR3: TGTGCCAGCGAAAAGGGGAGCACCGGGGAGCTGTTTTTT. Protein sequence: CASEKGSTGELFF.

The chain has TRBV5-4 and TRBJ2-7, with TRBD2 matching 7 bases. V was pared by 0 bases and J by 4 bases, with 4 bases of the junction left unmatched. CDR1 is SGHNT, CDR2 YYREEE, per germline (reference sequence). The CDR3 runs 14 residues. CDR3 coding DNA: TGTGCCAGCAGCTTGGCCAGGGAGGGATACGAGCAGTACTTC. Protein product: CASSLAREGYEQYF.

This rearrangement joins TRBV5-1 to TRBJ1-2, with D unclear. This CDR3 contains 15 residues. The ends were cut back, 1 base at V and 4 bases at J, with 14 bases in the middle. CDR1 SGHRS and CDR2 YFSETQ come from the germline V gene. Written as DNA, the CDR3 is TGCGCCAGCAGCTTGACGACACCGGCCCCCTATGGCTACACCTTC. This codes for CASSLTTPAPYGYTF.

The V call is TRBV7-2, the J call TRBJ2-2; D not certain. The CDR3 is made up of 14 amino acids. Germline-derived CDR1 and CDR2 are SGHTA and FQGNSA. V shed 1 base and J shed 5 bases, with 8 bases lying between them. In DNA, the CDR3 is TGTGCCAGCAGCTTAGTTCCGGAGACCGGGGAGCTGTTTTTT. Amino acids: CASSLVPETGELFF.

This sequence joins TRBV27 and TRBJ1-3, with D unresolved. CDR1 and CDR2 (germline): MNHEY, SMNVEV (reference sequence). The CDR3 spans 15 residues. Trimming left V 2 bases short and J 0 bases short, with 8 bases between. The CDR3 nucleotides read TGTGCCAGCAGTTTACAGAGTAGCTCTGGAAACACCATATATTTT. This encodes CASSLQSSSGNTIYF.

The chain joins TRBV30 to TRBJ2-1; no definite D call. Looked up from germline, CDR1 is GTSNPN and CDR2 is SVGIG (reference sequence). CDR3 length: 14 residues. The ends were cut back, 0 bases at V and 0 bases at J, with 6 bases in the middle. CDR3 in amino acids: CAWSVSLSYNEQFF. CDR3 bases: TGTGCCTGGAGTGTTAGCCTCTCCTACAATGAGCAGTTCTTC.

This chain uses TRBV5-1 with TRBJ2-1; 7 positions agree with TRBD2. Trimming removed 4 bases from V and 5 bases from J; junction bases left unmatched: 6. This CDR3 spans 14 amino acids. Germline V CDR1 and CDR2: SGHRS, YFSETQ. CDR3 loop: CASSLGTTDNEQFF. The CDR3 region has the DNA TGCGCCAGCAGCCTCGGGACTACCGACAATGAGCAGTTCTTC. Using reference TRBV5-1 and TRBJ2-1 for the parts outside the CDR3, the full variable domain is KAGVTQTPRYLIKTRGQQVTLSCSPISGHRSVSWYQQTPGQGLQFLFEYFSETQRNKGNFPGRFSGRQFSNSRSEMNVSTLELGDSALYLCASSLGTTDNEQFFGPGTRLTVL.